A selection of T cell receptor beta chains follows, all from one sample in a study of T cell responses to AZD1222 COVID-19 vaccine. Only in-frame clones appear in the TCRdb table, and some are missing; sequencing was by immunoSEQ multiplex PCR. The sample has some 150,000 clones, 90% seen once. This specimen consisted of peripheral blood, obtained on day 0 of AZD1222 vaccination. The receptors originated from an adult in good health. The CDR3 runs from the conserved cysteine through the conserved F or W. The D gene is left open where the match is weak. A row's size may be missing; if present it is once, few, many or a size class.

. . TRBJ2-3 16 TRBV21-1 TGTGCCAGCATCCAGCGTCTGGGTTTGGAAACAGATACGCAGTATTTT CASIQRLGLETDTQYF
once TRBD1 TRBJ2-1 15 TRBV5-4 TGTGCCAGCCAAACGCAGGGGGATCCCTCGAGCAACAAGTTCTTC CASQTQGDPSSNKFF
once TRBD2 TRBJ2-1 15 TRBV2 TGTGCCAGCCAACCCCGGGGACTAGCGGACAATGAGCAGTTCTTC CASQPRGLADNEQFF
. . TRBJ1-4 15 TRBV7-9 TGTGCCAGCAGCCAGGAAGGGGCAACTAATGAAAAACTGTTTTTT CASSQEGATNEKLFF
. . TRBJ2-3 14 TRBV7-2 TGTGCCAGCAGCTTAAGGGAAGCTTTGGATACGCAGTATTTT CASSLREALDTQYF
. . TRBJ1-1 12 TRBV2 TGTGCCAGCAAACCGGGACAAGGTGAAGCTTTCTTT CASKPGQGEAFF
. . TRBJ2-2 16 TRBV19 TGTGCCAGTAGTACGCCGGGACAAGCACCCATCGGGGAGCTGTTTTTT CASSTPGQAPIGELFF
. . TRBJ1-5 13 TRBV12-3/TRBV12-4 TGTGCCAGCAGCATAGGGAGCAATCAGCCCCAGCATTTT CASSIGSNQPQHF
. . TRBJ2-1 12 TRBV6-1 TGTGCCAGCAGCAACGGCCTAGCGAAGCAGTTCTTC CASSNGLAKQFF
few . TRBJ2-1 13 TRBV4-1 TGCGCCAGCAGCCAAGATGGATACAATGAGCAGTTCTTC CASSQDGYNEQFF
. TRBD1 TRBJ1-2 12 TRBV7-9 TGTGCCAGCAGCGACAGGGTCAGGGGCTACACCTTC CASSDRVRGYTF
. TRBD1 TRBJ1-4 14 TRBV27 TGTGCCAGCAGGAGGACAGGGGGTGGTGAAAAACTGTTTTTT CASRRTGGGEKLFF
. . TRBJ2-3 14 TRBV14 TGTCCGAGACGTCATGGCAGGGCTAGGGATACGCAGTATTTT CPRRHGRARDTQYF
. . TRBJ2-3 13 TRBV25-1 TGTGCCAGCAGTGAGCGGAGGGCAGATACGCAGTATTTT CASSERRADTQYF
. TRBD1 TRBJ1-1 13 TRBV19 TGTGCCAGTAGTATAAGGGACAGGGGCAAAGCTTTCTTT CASSIRDRGKAFF
. TRBD1 TRBJ2-4 14 TRBV29-1 TGCAGCGTCCAGGGACAGTTAGCCAAAAACATTCAGTACTTC CSVQGQLAKNIQYF
. . TRBJ1-1 13 TRBV10-3 TGTGCCATAGGGGGGTCAATGAACACTGAAGCTTTCTTT CAIGGSMNTEAFF
. . TRBJ1-2 13 TRBV28 TGTGCCAGCAGTACCCCCGGGGGGGCTGGCTACACCTTC CASSTPGGAGYTF
. . TRBJ2-5 14 TRBV28 TGTGCCAGCAGTTACTCTGGTATCCAAGAGACCCAGTACTTC CASSYSGIQETQYF
. . TRBJ2-7 14 TRBV19 TGTGCCAGTAGCTACGGGTCAGGGTACTACGAGCAGTACTTC CASSYGSGYYEQYF
. . TRBJ1-1 16 TRBV27 TGTGCCAGCAAGCACCCGGGGGGTAGGACGAGTACCCCAGCTTTCTTT CASKHPGGRTSTPAFF
. . TRBJ2-3 16 TRBV19 TGTGCCAGTAGTTTAAAGGGCGGGATTAGCACAGATACGCAGTATTTT CASSLKGGISTDTQYF
. . TRBJ1-1 13 TRBV7-2 TGTGCCAGCAGCTTAGAAGACAGGATTCAAGCTTTCTTT CASSLEDRIQAFF
. TRBD1 TRBJ2-2 16 TRBV27 TGTGCCAGCAGTTCACCAGGACAGGGGGACACCGGGGAGCTGTTTTTT CASSSPGQGDTGELFF
. . TRBJ1-2 13 TRBV5-6 TGTGCCAGCAGCATCGGACGGCAAAGTGGCTACACCTTC CASSIGRQSGYTF
. TRBD1 TRBJ1-6 14 TRBV6-5 TGTGCCACCGCCCCCCAGGGACAGAGATCACCCCTCCACTTT CATAPQGQRSPLHF
. . TRBJ1-6 16 TRBV5-1 TGCGCCAGCAGCTTGGAGGCCAGGAGCTATAATTCACCCCTCCACTTT CASSLEARSYNSPLHF
. TRBD2 TRBJ2-2 16 TRBV4-3 TGCGCCAGCAGCCAAGATATGGCAGGGAGGGTCGGGGAGCTGTTTTTT CASSQDMAGRVGELFF
. . TRBJ2-3 16 TRBV4-2 TGTGCCAGCAGCCAAGGAGGTCAGCTTAGCACAGATACGCAGTATTTT CASSQGGQLSTDTQYF
. TRBD2 TRBJ2-7 18 TRBV25-1 TGTGCCAGCAGTGAATCAGGACTAGCGGGACCGAGGCCGTACGAGCAGTACTTC CASSESGLAGPRPYEQYF
. . TRBJ1-1 14 TRBV4-1 TGCGCCAGCAGCCAAGGGGGGGAAGGCACTGAAGCTTTCTTT CASSQGGEGTEAFF
once . TRBJ2-1 15 TRBV7-2 TGTGCCAGCAGCTTAGCCGCGAGCTCCTACAATGAGCAGTTCTTC CASSLAASSYNEQFF
. . TRBJ1-1 15 TRBV19 TGTGCCAGTAGTATACGGGGGCCAAAAAACACTGAAGCTTTCTTT CASSIRGPKNTEAFF